This note documents a single TCR beta chain sequence. The data are from a study of cytomegalovirus exposure and HLA in healthy donors. Primers included in the PCR were 60 Vbeta and 13 Jbeta primers. Profiling relied on immunoSEQ multiplex PCR, and the TCRdb table lists in-frame clones only, not all of them. The data show about 63,000 clones, 73% seen once. V dropped 3 bases and J dropped 3; count of bases not matched to a gene: 1. The length of the CDR3 is 13 residues. Germline CDR1 reads WNHNN; CDR2 reads SYGVQD (reference sequence). This sequence was found in a middle-aged man in good health and CMV-seronegative. Specimen: PBMCs. V and J are TRBV10-1 and TRBJ1-1, with 7 nucleotides matching TRBD1. CDR3 amino acids: CASSDDRDTEAFF. DNA of the CDR3: TGCGCCAGCAGTGATGACAGGGACACTGAAGCTTTCTTT.